The 10 T cell receptor beta chains below all came from one sample that was sequenced in a study of post-analysis software for immune sequencing data. Their target antigens are unknown. Study-level points and caveats: Four or five TRBV segments, including TRBV5-6, TRBV5-1 and TRBV20-1, were more frequent in patients than controls.

Unique molecular identifiers were built into the TCR beta cDNA libraries. Via MiXCR, TCRdb re-called the PCR reads, giving one row per CDR3 protein. The table lists 700,000 to 800,000 distinct CDR3 sequences, just under 30% of them singletons. Sequenced input: blood. The receptor source for this set is a girl aged 5-17 years with multiple sclerosis.

V gene TRBV10-3 combines with J gene TRBJ2-5; possible D gene TRBD2, 6 bases. Germline V lookup: CDR1 ENHRY, CDR2 SYGVKD. Trimming removed 0 bases at V and 5 bases at J, with 13 bases between. This CDR3 comprises 15 residues. The chain's CDR3 is CAISESQGGWETQYF. The CDR3 DNA sequence: TGTGCCATCAGTGAGTCCCAGGGAGGCTGGGAGACCCAGTACTTC.

This clonotype occurred a few times. The genes are TRBV12-3 or TRBV12-4 and TRBJ2-7, with D unresolved. CDR3 length equals 15 residues. V was cut by 3 bases and J by 2 bases, with 14 bases left in between. DNA for the CDR3: TGTGCCAGCAGTTTCCGACAACTTCTGGCCTACGAGCAGTACTTC. Protein: CASSFRQLLAYEQYF.

The chain has TRBV20-1 and TRBJ1-5; D unclear. Germline CDR1 reads DFQATT; CDR2 reads SNEGSKA (reference sequence). The CDR3 covers 14 residues. V was pared by 3 bases and J by 0 bases, with 9 bases between. The CDR3 coding sequence is TGCAGTGCTAGTCCCAGCAGTAGCAATCAGCCCCAGCATTTT. Amino acid sequence: CSASPSSSNQPQHF.

V usage is TRBV20-1 and J usage is TRBJ2-3; 9 bases map to TRBD1. J gave up 0 bases and V 7 bases, and 5 bases lay outside the gene matches. CDR1 and CDR2 from the germline V gene are DFQATT and SNEGSKA (reference sequence). The CDR3 runs 14 residues. The CDR3 reads CSDRGTGSTDTQYF. In DNA form, the CDR3 reads TGCAGTGACCGCGGGACAGGGAGCACAGATACGCAGTATTTT.

This clonotype was seen a handful of times. The chain links TRBV24-1 to TRBJ2-1; 13 nucleotides line up with TRBD2. The V and J ends lost 5 bases and 2 bases, in that order; junction bases with no gene match: 5. Germline CDR1 and CDR2: KGHDR and SFDVKD. The CDR3 sequence is 17 residues long. This chain's CDR3 is CATSGSGLAGTYNEQFF. The CDR3 DNA reads as TGTGCCACCAGTGGTTCGGGACTAGCGGGGACCTACAATGAGCAGTTCTTC.

The V gene is TRBV4-1, the J gene TRBJ2-5, with D possibly being TRBD2 (6 bases). This CDR3 has 15 amino acids. Germline CDR1 MGHRA, CDR2 YSYEKL. Trimming took 4 bases from V and 2 from J, leaving 14 bases between them. The CDR3 spells CASSLAEIEQETQYF. The CDR3 nucleotides read TGCGCCAGCAGCCTAGCGGAAATAGAACAAGAGACCCAGTACTTC.

This clonotype turned up a few times. This chain links TRBV5-1 with TRBJ2-7, with D possibly TRBD1 on 6 matching bases. From germline, CDR1 is SGHRS and CDR2 YFSETQ. This CDR3 region has 12 residues. V dropped 1 base and J dropped 6 bases, with 8 bases sitting between them. The CDR3 loop is CASSLTGLEQYF. The CDR3 DNA reads as TGCGCCAGCAGCTTGACAGGGCTCGAGCAGTACTTC. Combining the CDR3 with reference TRBV5-1 and TRBJ2-7 gives the whole variable domain KAGVTQTPRYLIKTRGQQVTLSCSPISGHRSVSWYQQTPGQGLQFLFEYFSETQRNKGNFPGRFSGRQFSNSRSEMNVSTLELGDSALYLCASSLTGLEQYFGPGTRLTVT.

This clonotype occurred a few times. V gene TRBV7-2 combines with J gene TRBJ2-5; 13 bases fit TRBD2. This CDR3 region has 17 residues. Germline V gives CDR1 SGHTA, CDR2 FQGNSA. V was clipped by 3 bases and J by 5 bases; unmatched bases: 9. The CDR3 DNA reads TGTGCCAGCAGCTTCCGGGGGACTAGCGGGGCCCGGGAGACCCAGTACTTC. Its protein is CASSFRGTSGARETQYF.

This clonotype was seen more than once but under ten times. This sequence joins TRBV4-2 and TRBJ2-2; a possible D gene is TRBD1 (6 bases). Deletions cut 1 base from V and 0 bases from J, with 9 bases between. CDR1 LGHNA and CDR2 YNFKEQ come from the germline V gene. The CDR3 totals 16 residues. This CDR3 is CASSQVPGANTGELFF. The CDR3 region has the DNA TGTGCCAGCAGCCAAGTTCCAGGGGCGAACACCGGGGAGCTGTTTTTT.

In its sample, this clonotype was seen once. At one of its ends the junction is not consistent with the germline gene, which may arise from a read error. V is TRBV20-1 and J is TRBJ2-1, with D tentatively TRBD1 (6 bases). The germline CDR1 and CDR2 sequences are DFQATT and SNEGSKA (reference sequence). The CDR3 is made up of 15 amino acids. The CDR3 coding sequence is TGCAGTGCTAGTGGGGGCAGGGGCTCCCACAATGAGCAGTTCTTC. It specifies CSASGGRGSHNEQFF.